This TCR beta chain was identified during a study of cytomegalovirus exposure and HLA in healthy donors. Study-wide results and limits: The classifier reportedly diagnosed cytomegalovirus status with high sensitivity and specificity. In an earlier analysis, about 87% or about 30%: the productive usage of most TCR beta V segments.

Both 60 Vbeta primers and 13 Jbeta primers went into the PCR. Original handling: Roughly 10 million shared chains were among tens of millions of unique TCR beta chains counted in a later analysis. Here immunoSEQ multiplex PCR was the method, and the copy in TCRdb shows in-frame clones only, minus some. That table gives V, J and clone size, and the DNA gave D and trimming. This table holds some 150,000 clones, approximately 8.9% found once. This clone was detected a few times. Its antigen is still unknown. CDR1 and CDR2 from the germline V gene are SGDLS and YYNGEE. Trimming took off 0 bases at V and 8 bases at J, with 12 bases between the two ends. This CDR3 region has 15 residues.

The genes are TRBV9 and TRBJ1-6; D is possibly TRBD1 (6 bases). The sample was PBMCs. This TCR was recovered from a woman aged 40 to 50 in good health and CMV-seropositive. CDR3 region: CASSVGGGEDSPLHF. For the CDR3, the DNA is TGTGCCAGCAGCGTAGGAGGGGGAGAGGATTCACCCCTCCACTTT.